This TCR beta chain was found in a study of immune reconstitution after stem cell transplant in scleroderma. TCRdb re-called the RT-PCR reads with MiXCR, one entry per CDR3 protein. Among thousands of distinct CDR3 sequences listed, just under 6.5% were seen once. By share, this clonotype counts as medium-sized. This specimen was acquired before or after autologous hematopoietic stem cell transplantation (not recorded which). This TCR came from a female donor with systemic sclerosis.

The CDR3 protein is CSAGSTNEKLFF. In DNA form, the CDR3 reads TGCAGCGCTGGATCAACTAATGAAAAACTGTTTTTT. This chain joins TRBV29-1 and TRBJ1-4; D remains unclear. V was pared by 7 bases and J by 0 bases, with 6 bases between. The germline V gene encodes CDR1 SQVTM and CDR2 ANQGSEA. The length of the CDR3 is 12 residues.